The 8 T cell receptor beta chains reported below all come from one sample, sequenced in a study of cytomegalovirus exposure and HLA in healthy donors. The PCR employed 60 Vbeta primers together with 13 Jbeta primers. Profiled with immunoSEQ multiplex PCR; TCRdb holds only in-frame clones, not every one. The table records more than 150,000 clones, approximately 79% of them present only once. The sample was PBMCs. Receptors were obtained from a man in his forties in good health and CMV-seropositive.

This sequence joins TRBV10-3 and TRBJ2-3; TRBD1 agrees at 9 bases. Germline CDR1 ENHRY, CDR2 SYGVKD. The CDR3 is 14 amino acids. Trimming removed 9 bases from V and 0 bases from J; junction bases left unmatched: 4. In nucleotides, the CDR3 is TGTGCCATAAAGACAGGGGGAAGCACAGATACGCAGTATTTT. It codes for CAIKTGGSTDTQYF.

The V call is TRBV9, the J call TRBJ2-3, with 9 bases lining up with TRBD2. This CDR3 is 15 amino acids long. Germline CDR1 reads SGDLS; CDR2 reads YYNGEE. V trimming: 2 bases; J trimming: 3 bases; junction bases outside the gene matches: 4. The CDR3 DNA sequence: TGTGCCAGCAGCGTGGCGGGGGGGCAGACAGATACGCAGTATTTT. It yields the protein CASSVAGGQTDTQYF.

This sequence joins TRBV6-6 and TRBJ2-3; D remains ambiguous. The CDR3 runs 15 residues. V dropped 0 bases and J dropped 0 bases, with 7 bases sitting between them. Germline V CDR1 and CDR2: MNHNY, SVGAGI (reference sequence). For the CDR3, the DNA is TGTGCCAGCAGTTACTCCGTACAAAGCACAGATACGCAGTATTTT. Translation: CASSYSVQSTDTQYF.

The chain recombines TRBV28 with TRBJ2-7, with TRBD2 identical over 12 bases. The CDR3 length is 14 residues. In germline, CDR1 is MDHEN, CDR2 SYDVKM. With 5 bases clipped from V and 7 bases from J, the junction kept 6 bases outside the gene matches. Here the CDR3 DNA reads TGTGCCAGCAGTCCTAGCGGGGGGGCGGGTGAGCAGTACTTC. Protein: CASSPSGGAGEQYF.

The CDR3 loop reads CASSEGTGLAEAFF. The CDR3 DNA is TGTGCCAGCAGTGAAGGGACAGGGTTGGCTGAAGCTTTCTTT. The chain employs TRBV6-1 and TRBJ1-1; 8 nucleotides match TRBD1. In germline, CDR1 is MNHNS, CDR2 SASEGT. J gave up 6 bases and V 1 base, and 4 bases lay outside the gene matches. The length of the CDR3 is 14 residues.

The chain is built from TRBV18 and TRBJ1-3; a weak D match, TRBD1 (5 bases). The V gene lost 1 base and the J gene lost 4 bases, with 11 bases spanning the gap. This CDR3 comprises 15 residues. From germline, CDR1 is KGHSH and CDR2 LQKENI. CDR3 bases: TGTGCCAGCTCACCACAACAGGTAGCCGGAAACACCATATATTTT. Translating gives CASSPQQVAGNTIYF. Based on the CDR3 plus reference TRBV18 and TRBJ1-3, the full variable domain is NAGVMQNPRHLVRRRGQEARLRCSPMKGHSHVYWYRQLPEEGLKFMVYLQKENIIDESGMPKERFSAEFPKEGPSILRIQQVVRGDSAAYFCASSPQQVAGNTIYFGEGSWLTVV.

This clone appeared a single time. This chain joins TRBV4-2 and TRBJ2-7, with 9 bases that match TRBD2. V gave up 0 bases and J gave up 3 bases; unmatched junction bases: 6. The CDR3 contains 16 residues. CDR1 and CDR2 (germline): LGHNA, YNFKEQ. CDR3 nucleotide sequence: TGTGCCAGCAGCCAAGAGCGCGGGGGGGCCTACTACGAGCAGTACTTC. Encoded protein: CASSQERGGAYYEQYF.

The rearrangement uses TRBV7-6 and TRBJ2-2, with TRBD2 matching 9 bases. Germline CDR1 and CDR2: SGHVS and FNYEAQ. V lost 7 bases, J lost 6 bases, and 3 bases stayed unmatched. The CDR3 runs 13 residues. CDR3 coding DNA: TGTGCCAGCACGCGGGGGGGCCCCGGGGAGCTGTTTTTT. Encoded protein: CASTRGGPGELFF.